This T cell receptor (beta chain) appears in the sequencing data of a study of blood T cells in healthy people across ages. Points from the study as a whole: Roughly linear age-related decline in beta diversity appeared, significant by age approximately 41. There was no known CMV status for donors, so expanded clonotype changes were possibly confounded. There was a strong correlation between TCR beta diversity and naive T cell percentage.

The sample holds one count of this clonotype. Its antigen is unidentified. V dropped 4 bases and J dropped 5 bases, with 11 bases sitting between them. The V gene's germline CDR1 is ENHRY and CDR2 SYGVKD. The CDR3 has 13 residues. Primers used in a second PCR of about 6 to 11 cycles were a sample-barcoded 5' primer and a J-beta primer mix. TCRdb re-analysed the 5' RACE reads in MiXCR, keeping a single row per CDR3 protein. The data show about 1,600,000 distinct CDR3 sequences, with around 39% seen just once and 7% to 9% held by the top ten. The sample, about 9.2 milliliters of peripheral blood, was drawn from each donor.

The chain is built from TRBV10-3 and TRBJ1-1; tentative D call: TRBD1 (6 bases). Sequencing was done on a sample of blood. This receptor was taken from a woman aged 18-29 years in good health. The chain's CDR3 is CAISAPQGTEAFF. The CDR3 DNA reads TGTGCCATCAGTGCACCGCAGGGGACTGAAGCTTTCTTT.